The 29 T cell receptor beta chains below were found in one sample sequenced in a study of PD-L1 blockade in urothelial cancer (dated 2017 in TCRdb). Sample time point, as interpreted from the label and publication: peripheral blood 6 weeks after treatment start. Receptor libraries were prepared by the immunoSEQ multiplex PCR assay. TCRdb re-hosts the immuneACCESS table, in-frame sequences only. Its copies lack some clones; in the studies checked, an unresolved V gene accounts for under half of them, and the cause for the rest is not known. For this sample there are around 46,000 clones; around 82% appear just once. The ten largest clones represent about 13% of the sample. The input for sequencing was PBMCs, taken around atezolizumab (anti-PD-L1) treatment. These receptors were obtained from a man between 60 and 70 years old with urothelial cancer.

V usage is TRBV7-2 and J usage is TRBJ2-5; 11 nucleotides match TRBD2. CDR3 length: 14 residues. With 5 bases clipped from V and 4 bases from J, the junction kept 3 bases outside the gene matches. CDR1 and CDR2 from the germline V gene are SGHTA and FQGNSA. The CDR3 spells CASSRSGRGETQYF. The CDR3 DNA reads TGTGCCAGCAGCCGTAGCGGGAGGGGAGAGACCCAGTACTTC.

The rearrangement joins TRBV6-1 to TRBJ1-1; TRBD1 is a possible D gene (6 bases). CDR3 length: 12 amino acids. V lost 6 bases, J lost 3 bases, and 8 bases lay in between. Germline V gene lookup returns CDR1 MNHNS and CDR2 SASEGT. This chain's CDR3 is CASRWTDTEAFF. The DNA of the CDR3 is TGTGCCAGCAGATGGACAGACACTGAAGCTTTCTTT.

The chain combines TRBV7-2 with TRBJ1-1, with a weak D call TRBD1 (6 bases). Germline V gives CDR1 SGHTA, CDR2 FQGNSA. The CDR3 is 13 amino acids. Trimming pared 6 bases from V and 1 base from J, leaving 9 bases between. CDR3 sequence: CASSLQGNTEAFF. The CDR3 DNA is TGTGCCAGCAGTTTACAGGGGAACACTGAAGCTTTCTTT.

The rearrangement links TRBV5-1 to TRBJ2-1, with 8 bases that match TRBD2. V dropped 0 bases and J dropped 6; count of bases not matched to a gene: 8. Germline V gene lookup returns CDR1 SGHRS and CDR2 YFSETQ. This CDR3 comprises 16 residues. Here the CDR3 DNA reads TGCGCCAGCAGCTTGGTACCCGCGGGGGGCGGCAATGAGCAGTTCTTC. It translates to CASSLVPAGGGNEQFF. Full variable domain (missing parts from reference TRBV5-1 and TRBJ2-1): KAGVTQTPRYLIKTRGQQVTLSCSPISGHRSVSWYQQTPGQGLQFLFEYFSETQRNKGNFPGRFSGRQFSNSRSEMNVSTLELGDSALYLCASSLVPAGGGNEQFFGPGTRLTVL.

V and J are TRBV5-1 and TRBJ2-2; D is perhaps TRBD1 (6 bases). The length of the CDR3 is 15 residues. Trimming took 2 bases from V and 7 from J, leaving 15 bases between them. Germline V lookup: CDR1 SGHRS, CDR2 YFSETQ. The CDR3 DNA reads as TGCGCCAGCAGCTTACGACAGGTTGATGGCGGGGAGCTGTTTTTT. Translation: CASSLRQVDGGELFF.

This clone was counted a few times. The chain recombines TRBV18 with TRBJ1-5, with 8 positions matching TRBD1. Trimming cost V 3 bases and J 6 bases; bases outside gene matches: 10. CDR1 and CDR2 from the germline V gene are KGHSH and LQKENI. This CDR3 has 16 amino acids. The CDR3 nucleotides are TGTGCCAGCTCACCTGGCGGGACAGGTGCGCGTCAGCCCCAGCATTTT. Translating it yields CASSPGGTGARQPQHF. Complete variable domain (other parts from reference TRBV18 and TRBJ1-5): NAGVMQNPRHLVRRRGQEARLRCSPMKGHSHVYWYRQLPEEGLKFMVYLQKENIIDESGMPKERFSAEFPKEGPSILRIQQVVRGDSAAYFCASSPGGTGARQPQHFGDGTRLSIL.

A note on this clone: The junction does not match germline at one end; this may be a read error. This chain links TRBV7-7 with TRBJ1-4; tentatively, D is TRBD1 (5 bases). CDR3 length: 15 residues. Germline V gene sequence: CDR1 SSHAT, CDR2 FNYEAQ (reference sequence). The CDR3 bases are TGTGCTAGCAGCTTAGGTGCAGGGATGAATGAAAAACTGTTTTTT. It translates to CASSLGAGMNEKLFF.

The chain couples TRBV28 to TRBJ1-5, with TRBD1 matching 9 bases. The length of the CDR3 is 13 residues. The V gene's germline CDR1 is MDHEN and CDR2 SYDVKM. Germline trimming cut 10 bases from V and 11 bases from J; bases unmatched to any gene: 12. In DNA form, the CDR3 reads TGTGCCACTTCAACCCGGGACAGGGTTTCCCAGCATTTT. As protein: CATSTRDRVSQHF.

The CDR3: CAWSLRGYEAFF. The CDR3 nucleotides are TGTGCCTGGAGTCTCCGGGGTTATGAAGCTTTCTTT. The rearrangement joins TRBV30 to TRBJ1-1; D is undetermined. Trimming shortened V by 2 bases and J by 7 bases, and 11 bases separated the two germline ends. Germline V gene sequence: CDR1 GTSNPN, CDR2 SVGIG (reference sequence). This CDR3 is 12 amino acids long.

The chain combines TRBV5-1 with TRBJ1-2; D is uncertain. V was cut by 0 bases and J by 7 bases, with 7 bases left in between. This CDR3 has 12 residues. The V gene's germline CDR1 is SGHRS and CDR2 YFSETQ. The CDR3 nucleotides read TGCGCCAGCAGCTTGGGGGCTGGTGGCTACACCTTC. Protein product: CASSLGAGGYTF.

This chain connects TRBV28 to TRBJ2-7; TRBD1 matches at 10 bases. In germline, CDR1 is MDHEN, CDR2 SYDVKM. The CDR3 runs to 15 residues. V lost 7 bases, J lost 5 bases, and 11 bases stayed unmatched. CDR3 sequence: CASTSSGQGNHEQYF. The CDR3 DNA reads TGTGCCAGCACTTCATCGGGACAGGGGAACCACGAGCAGTACTTC.

V is TRBV7-8 and J is TRBJ1-6, with D possibly matching TRBD1 (5 bases). The V end lost 4 bases, the J end lost 7 bases, and 17 bases lay between the germline ends. Looked up from germline, CDR1 is SGHVS and CDR2 is FQNEAQ. This CDR3 comprises 16 residues. CDR3 protein: CASSSFGAGINSPLHF. The CDR3 DNA follows: TGTGCCAGCAGCTCGTTTGGGGCAGGTATAAATTCACCCCTCCACTTT.

The rearrangement links TRBV27 to TRBJ2-7, with 8 bases fitting TRBD2. Trimming at V came to 3 bases and at J to 4 bases, leaving 11 bases not matched to a gene. CDR3 length: 16 residues. Per germline, CDR1 MNHEY and CDR2 SMNVEV (reference sequence). As DNA, the CDR3 is TGTGCCAGCAGTTTGCCCCCCACTAGCGGCAAGTACGAGCAGTACTTC. Protein: CASSLPPTSGKYEQYF.

V gene TRBV11-2 combines with J gene TRBJ2-7; possibly TRBD2 for D (6 bases). Germline values: CDR1 SGHAT, CDR2 FQNNGV. Deletions cut 0 bases from V and 2 bases from J, with 8 bases between. The CDR3 loop spans 14 amino acids. The CDR3 sequence is CASSLDPGAYEQYF. The CDR3 DNA reads as TGTGCCAGCAGCTTAGATCCGGGGGCCTACGAGCAGTACTTC.

The rearrangement uses TRBV13 and TRBJ2-7; 7 positions match TRBD2. This CDR3 contains 17 residues. Germline V gene sequence: CDR1 PRHDT, CDR2 FYEKMQ (reference sequence). V lost 0 bases to trimming and J lost 3 bases; unmatched junction nucleotides: 11. The CDR3 sequence: CASSLGFMGGPHYEQYF. The CDR3 DNA follows: TGTGCCAGCAGCTTAGGGTTTATGGGAGGGCCACACTACGAGCAGTACTTC.

The CDR3 is CASSLSALNQPQHF. The CDR3 DNA reads as TGTGCCAGCAGCTTATCGGCACTAAATCAGCCCCAGCATTTT. The chain is built from TRBV7-9 and TRBJ1-5; unclear D gene. V lost 2 bases, J lost 4 bases, and 9 bases lay in between. The CDR3 has 14 amino acids. CDR1 is SEHNR and CDR2 is FQNEAQ in the germline V gene (reference sequence).

The V and J genes are TRBV11-2 and TRBJ2-7, with a weak D call TRBD1 (5 bases). V lost 5 bases, J lost 5 bases, and 19 bases lay in between. The CDR3 consists of 15 residues. Germline V lookup: CDR1 SGHAT, CDR2 FQNNGV. CDR3 amino acids: CASSLLTVPWDEQYF. CDR3 bases: TGTGCCAGCAGCCTTCTGACAGTTCCTTGGGACGAGCAGTACTTC. Together with reference TRBV11-2 and TRBJ2-7, the CDR3 gives the full variable domain: EAGVAQSPRYKIIEKRQSVAFWCNPISGHATLYWYQQILGQGPKLLIQFQNNGVVDDSQLPKDRFSAERLKGVDSTLKIQPAKLEDSAVYLCASSLLTVPWDEQYFGPGTRLTVT.

The chain is built from TRBV19 and TRBJ1-5; D is unclear. Germline V gives CDR1 LNHDA, CDR2 SQIVND (reference sequence). This CDR3 contains 12 residues. Trimming took off 7 bases at V and 5 bases at J, with 9 bases between the two ends. The CDR3 sequence is CASTAGYQPQHF. As DNA, the CDR3 is TGTGCCAGTACGGCGGGATATCAGCCCCAGCATTTT.

This clone was counted between two and nine times. The CDR3 coding sequence is TGCGCCAGCAGCTTGGATGTAGGGGGTAGTGGCGATGAGCAGTTCTTC. Translation: CASSLDVGGSGDEQFF. The chain uses TRBV5-1 and TRBJ2-1, with a tentative D call TRBD1 (6 bases). The germline CDR1 and CDR2 sequences are SGHRS and YFSETQ. V dropped 0 bases and J dropped 8 bases, with 18 bases sitting between them. The CDR3 runs to 16 residues.

The chain links TRBV28 to TRBJ2-7, with 12 bases aligning to TRBD2. Germline CDR1 is MDHEN and CDR2 is SYDVKM. With V trimmed by 5 bases and J by 4 bases, 6 bases remained unmatched. CDR3 length equals 15 residues. The CDR3 loop reads CASSRSTSGRYEQYF. CDR3 coding DNA: TGTGCCAGCAGTCGATCGACTAGCGGGAGATACGAGCAGTACTTC.

This chain connects TRBV6-1 to TRBJ1-1, with no clear D. With 7 bases removed from V and 3 bases from J, the gap between germline ends came to 12 bases. CDR3 length: 13 residues. Germline values: CDR1 MNHNS, CDR2 SASEGT. The CDR3 loop reads CASKPARDTEAFF. The CDR3 region has the DNA TGTGCCAGCAAGCCCGCCCGGGACACTGAAGCTTTCTTT.

This chain links TRBV20-1 with TRBJ1-1; TRBD1 is a possible D gene (6 bases). V lost 6 bases, J lost 5 bases, and 10 bases lay in between. Germline V gene lookup returns CDR1 DFQATT and CDR2 SNEGSKA (reference sequence). The CDR3 consists of 11 residues. The CDR3 DNA reads TGCAGTGCGGATGACAGGACTGAAGCTTTCTTT. Amino acid sequence: CSADDRTEAFF.

This clone was detected once. The chain recombines TRBV19 with TRBJ1-2; D perhaps matches TRBD1 (6 bases). The CDR3 is 13 amino acids. From germline, CDR1 is LNHDA and CDR2 SQIVND (reference sequence). Trimming pared 3 bases from V and 8 bases from J, leaving 13 bases between. The CDR3 DNA is TGTGCCAGTAGTATGGGACACCAAGGGGGCTACACCTTC. Translated, it gives CASSMGHQGGYTF.

This chain links TRBV5-1 with TRBJ2-5; TRBD2 might be the D (5 bases). Trimming left V 0 bases short and J 5 bases short, with 8 bases between. The germline V gene has CDR1 SGHRS and CDR2 YFSETQ. This CDR3 is 13 amino acids long. The CDR3 reads CASSLVPGETQYF. CDR3 in DNA: TGCGCCAGCAGCTTGGTCCCGGGGGAGACCCAGTACTTC.

V gene TRBV5-4 combines with J gene TRBJ2-3, with 11 positions matching TRBD2. Per the germline V gene, CDR1 is SGHNT and CDR2 is YYREEE (reference sequence). V lost 5 bases and J lost 0; bases outside the gene matches: 8. This CDR3 is 17 amino acids long. The CDR3 DNA sequence: TGTGCCAGCAGGACGGGACTAGCGGCGACTAGCACAGATACGCAGTATTTT. Amino acids: CASRTGLAATSTDTQYF.

The V and J genes are TRBV5-1 and TRBJ2-5; 8 bases are shared with TRBD1. The germline V gene encodes CDR1 SGHRS and CDR2 YFSETQ. The CDR3 contains 15 residues. V dropped 4 bases and J dropped 2; count of bases not matched to a gene: 7. The CDR3 DNA sequence: TGCGCCAGCAGCCCGGACAGGGTTGGGCAAGAGACCCAGTACTTC. This sequence encodes CASSPDRVGQETQYF. Supplemented by reference TRBV5-1 and TRBJ2-5, the full variable domain reads KAGVTQTPRYLIKTRGQQVTLSCSPISGHRSVSWYQQTPGQGLQFLFEYFSETQRNKGNFPGRFSGRQFSNSRSEMNVSTLELGDSALYLCASSPDRVGQETQYFGPGTRLLVL.

The rearrangement links TRBV2 to TRBJ2-7; D may be TRBD2 (6 bases). V dropped 7 bases and J dropped 1 base, with 14 bases sitting between them. The V gene's germline CDR1 is SNHLY and CDR2 FYNNEI. This CDR3 comprises 14 residues. In nucleotides, the CDR3 is TGTGCCAGCATGGGGGACTCCTCGTCCTACGAGCAGTACTTC. It specifies CASMGDSSSYEQYF.

The chain recombines TRBV7-2 with TRBJ2-7; D uncertain. The CDR3 extends over 14 amino acids. The V end was cut by 5 bases, the J end by 3 bases, with 14 bases between. Germline V gene lookup returns CDR1 SGHTA and CDR2 FQGNSA. CDR3 coding DNA: TGTGCCAGCAGCAGAGGTACGAGCCTCTACGAGCAGTACTTC. Translated, it gives CASSRGTSLYEQYF. The full variable domain, in which reference TRBV7-2 and TRBJ2-7 provide the parts outside the CDR3, is GAGVSQSPSNKVTEKGKDVELRCDPISGHTALYWYRQSLGQGLEFLIYFQGNSAPDKSGLPSDRFSAERTGGSVSTLTIQRTQQEDSAVYLCASSRGTSLYEQYFGPGTRLTVT.

The chain employs TRBV27 and TRBJ2-1, with D possibly TRBD2 on 5 matching bases. The CDR3 sequence is 14 residues long. CDR1 is MNHEY and CDR2 is SMNVEV in the germline V gene (reference sequence). Trimming cost V 6 bases and J 9 bases, with 18 bases left between them. The CDR3 loop reads CASRRTPPAGEQFF. The CDR3 DNA is TGTGCCAGCAGAAGGACCCCCCCGGCGGGTGAGCAGTTCTTC.